Listed below are T cell receptor beta chains from one sample, sequenced in a study of T cell responses to AZD1222 COVID-19 vaccine. TCRdb keeps only in-frame clones here, not all; method: immunoSEQ multiplex PCR. The table has more than 50,000 clones, approximately 86% seen once. This sample comprised peripheral blood, obtained 28 days after the second AZD1222 dose. These receptors all stem from an adult who received the AZD1222 COVID-19 vaccine. The CDR3 runs from the conserved cysteine through the conserved F or W. The D gene is left open where the match is weak. Expanded clones are given a class, and other clones once, few, many or no size at all.

v_call	clone_size	d_call	cdr3_length	j_call	cdr3_nt	cdr3_aa
TRBV28	-	TRBD1	15	TRBJ2-3	TGTGCCAGCAGTTCCCGGACAGGGGACACAGATACGCAGTATTTT	CASSSRTGDTDTQYF
TRBV30	-	-	11	TRBJ1-1	TGTGCCTCAGCGAAAAACACTGAAGCTTTCTTT	CASAKNTEAFF
TRBV15	-	-	15	TRBJ2-3	TGTGCCACCAGCAGAGCAGGGGGGGGGACAGATACGCAGTATTTT	CATSRAGGGTDTQYF
TRBV19	once	TRBD2	16	TRBJ2-1	TGTGCCAGTAGTTTTGGGACTAGCGGGCTACTCAATGAGCAGTTCTTC	CASSFGTSGLLNEQFF
TRBV7-3	once	-	13	TRBJ2-1	TGTGCCAGCAGCTGGCAGGGGGGCAATGAGCAGTTCTTC	CASSWQGGNEQFF
TRBV7-7	-	-	13	TRBJ2-1	TGTGCTAGCAGCTTAGCGGTAGATTGGGAGCAGTTCTTC	CASSLAVDWEQFF
TRBV6-5	once	-	14	TRBJ2-7	TGTGCCAGCAGGAAGGGGGGGGGCTCCTACGAGCAGTACTTC	CASRKGGGSYEQYF
TRBV7-2	-	-	13	TRBJ2-7	TGTGCCAGCAGCACGACAGTCCAATACGAGCAGTACTTC	CASSTTVQYEQYF
TRBV5-4	-	TRBD1	16	TRBJ2-5	TGTGCCAGCAGCATAACCAGAACAGGGGGCGGTGAGACCCAGTACTTC	CASSITRTGGGETQYF
TRBV7-3	-	-	13	TRBJ2-6	TGTGCCAGCAGCTTGACTGGGGCCAACGTCCTGACTTTC	CASSLTGANVLTF
TRBV3-1/TRBV3-2	-	-	11	TRBJ2-3	TGTGCCAGCAGCCAAAAAGATACGCAGTATTTT	CASSQKDTQYF
TRBV5-8	-	-	17	TRBJ2-3	TGTGCCAGCAGCTTGGCGAAGGGAGGTTCGCAAACAGATACGCAGTATTTT	CASSLAKGGSQTDTQYF
TRBV11-2	-	-	14	TRBJ1-1	TGTGCCAGCAGCTCGGACAGACTGAACACTGAAGCTTTCTTT	CASSSDRLNTEAFF